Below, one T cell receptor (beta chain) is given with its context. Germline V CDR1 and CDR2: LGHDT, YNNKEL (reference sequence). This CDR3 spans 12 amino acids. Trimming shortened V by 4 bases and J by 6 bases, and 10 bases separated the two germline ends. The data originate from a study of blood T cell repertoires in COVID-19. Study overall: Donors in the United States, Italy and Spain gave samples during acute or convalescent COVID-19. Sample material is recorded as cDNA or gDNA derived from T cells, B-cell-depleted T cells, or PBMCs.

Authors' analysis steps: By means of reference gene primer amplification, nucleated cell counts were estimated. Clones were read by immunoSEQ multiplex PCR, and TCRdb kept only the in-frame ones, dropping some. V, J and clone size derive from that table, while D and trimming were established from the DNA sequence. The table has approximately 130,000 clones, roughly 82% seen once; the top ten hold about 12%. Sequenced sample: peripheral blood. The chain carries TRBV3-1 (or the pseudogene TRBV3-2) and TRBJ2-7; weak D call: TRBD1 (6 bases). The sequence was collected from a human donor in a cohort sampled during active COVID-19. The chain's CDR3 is CASSLQGLEQYF. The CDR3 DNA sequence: TGTGCCAGCAGCCTACAGGGTCTCGAGCAGTACTTC.